These 14 T cell receptor beta chains were sequenced from one sample in a study of T cells after yellow fever vaccination. One entry per CDR3 protein, called by TCRdb with MiXCR from the 5' RACE reads. The table lists about 550,000 distinct CDR3 sequences, 15% to 20% of them singletons. Specimen: PBMCs, collected 15 days after the yellow fever booster vaccination. The receptor source for this set is a young man who received the YFV17D yellow fever vaccine.

The J gene is TRBJ2-2, the V gene TRBV24-1; the D is unclear. CDR1 is KGHDR, CDR2 SFDVKD, per germline. The CDR3 consists of 14 residues. V lost 2 bases to trimming and J lost 1 base, with 4 bases between them. The CDR3 loop is CATSDYRNTGELFF. The CDR3 DNA reads as TGTGCCACCAGTGATTACAGGAACACCGGGGAGCTGTTTTTT.

The chain couples TRBV28 to TRBJ1-3, with a possible D match to TRBD1 (6 bases). V was clipped by 10 bases and J by 3 bases, with 10 bases between them. From germline, CDR1 is MDHEN and CDR2 SYDVKM. The CDR3 runs to 12 residues. The CDR3 loop is CATTGSGNTIYF. CDR3 DNA sequence: TGTGCCACTACAGGGAGTGGAAACACCATATATTTT.

The CDR3 DNA is TGTGCCAGCCGGAATGGACAGGGGAACGAGCAGTACTTC. Translated, it gives CASRNGQGNEQYF. The chain employs TRBV5-4 and TRBJ2-7; 9 bases map to TRBD1. CDR1 is SGHNT, CDR2 YYREEE, per germline (reference sequence). The CDR3 consists of 13 residues. The V segment lost 7 bases and the J segment 5 bases; nucleotides outside the gene matches: 7.

The chain recombines TRBV10-3 with TRBJ2-3; possibly TRBD1 or TRBD2 for D (5 bases each). The CDR3 spans 15 residues. The germline V and J ends were trimmed by 8 bases and 2 bases, with 17 bases remaining between them. Germline CDR1 is ENHRY and CDR2 is SYGVKD. The CDR3 DNA follows: TGTGCCATCCAGAAGGGGACGTACTCCACAGATACGCAGTATTTT. Amino acid sequence: CAIQKGTYSTDTQYF.

In its sample, this clonotype was seen a few times. V usage is TRBV3-1 and J usage is TRBJ2-7, with D hard to call. This CDR3 comprises 11 residues. Trimming took 1 base from V and 7 from J, leaving 5 bases between them. Germline values: CDR1 LGHDT, CDR2 YNNKEL (reference sequence). The CDR3 spells CASSQALEQYF. The CDR3 region has the DNA TGTGCCAGCAGCCAAGCCTTGGAGCAGTACTTC.

CDR3 sequence reads: CASSPPWRMNTGELFF. DNA of the CDR3: TGTGCCAGCAGTCCTCCGTGGAGAATGAACACCGGGGAGCTGTTTTTT. V and J are TRBV6-1 and TRBJ2-2; D call uncertain. V was pared by 5 bases and J by 1 base, with 14 bases between. This CDR3 has 16 amino acids. The germline V gene encodes CDR1 MNHNS and CDR2 SASEGT.

This clonotype was counted only a few times. This chain connects TRBV7-2 to TRBJ2-1; the match to TRBD1 covers 8 bases. From germline, CDR1 is SGHTA and CDR2 FQGNSA. The CDR3 is 16 residues long. The junction had 11 bases not matched to a gene; V was cut back by 6 bases and J by 4 bases. CDR3 nucleotide sequence: TGTGCCAGCAGACCGATAGGGACAGGACCATACAATGAGCAGTTCTTC. It specifies CASRPIGTGPYNEQFF.

The chain recombines TRBV20-1 with TRBJ2-2; D is unclear. The CDR3 loop spans 12 amino acids. Trimming cost V 0 bases and J 4 bases, with 3 bases left between them. Germline assignment: CDR1 DFQATT and CDR2 SNEGSKA (reference sequence). The CDR3 DNA follows: TGCAGTGCTAGAGAAAGCACCGGGGAGCTGTTTTTT. Its translation: CSARESTGELFF.

This clonotype was seen a handful of times. The chain combines TRBV24-1 with TRBJ2-1; perhaps TRBD2 as D (5 bases). This CDR3 is built from 15 residues. Germline V gene lookup returns CDR1 KGHDR and CDR2 SFDVKD. Trimming left V 6 bases short and J 5 bases short, with 16 bases between. CDR3 nucleotide sequence: TGTGCCACCAGTCCAAGCGGAGCCGGAAACAATGAGCAGTTCTTC. It translates to CATSPSGAGNNEQFF.

This chain joins TRBV27 and TRBJ1-6; D is undetermined. This CDR3 is 15 amino acids long. Trimming cost V 1 base and J 5 bases, with 9 bases left between them. Germline CDR1 MNHEY, CDR2 SMNVEV (reference sequence). CDR3 protein: CASSLLAENNSPLHF. As DNA, the CDR3 is TGTGCCAGCAGTTTATTGGCAGAAAATAATTCACCCCTCCACTTT.

This clonotype was observed a handful of times. The chain couples TRBV19 to TRBJ2-1, with TRBD1 identical over 11 bases. V shed 3 bases and J 8 bases; nucleotides not matched to a gene: 3. This CDR3 has 14 residues. Germline V gene data show CDR1 as LNHDA and CDR2 as SQIVND (reference sequence). The CDR3 loop reads CASSIWTGGDEQFF. The CDR3 DNA is TGTGCCAGTAGTATTTGGACAGGGGGCGATGAGCAGTTCTTC.

The chain recombines TRBV7-7 with TRBJ2-5; no reliable D call. The length of the CDR3 is 15 residues. V was cut by 1 base and J by 2 bases, with 11 bases left in between. Germline V gene data show CDR1 as SSHAT and CDR2 as FNYEAQ (reference sequence). CDR3 region: CASSLGSTPQETQYF. CDR3 nucleotide sequence: TGTGCCAGCAGCTTAGGGTCGACCCCGCAAGAGACCCAGTACTTC.

This chain uses TRBV19 with TRBJ2-7, with 9 nucleotides matching TRBD2. In germline, CDR1 is LNHDA, CDR2 SQIVND (reference sequence). This CDR3 contains 15 residues. Trimming at V came to 8 bases and at J to 0 bases, leaving 8 bases not matched to a gene. CDR3 sequence: CASRLAEGSSYEQYF. In DNA form, the CDR3 reads TGTGCCAGTCGACTAGCGGAGGGGAGCTCCTACGAGCAGTACTTC.

This chain links TRBV20-1 with TRBJ2-1; possibly TRBD2 for D (7 bases). Deletions cut 6 bases from V and 0 bases from J, with 21 bases between. The CDR3 is 17 amino acids. Germline CDR1 is DFQATT and CDR2 is SNEGSKA (reference sequence). CDR3 nucleotide sequence: TGCAGTGCCCCAGTTGGGGGCCGCGGGAGCTCCTACAATGAGCAGTTCTTC. Translating gives CSAPVGGRGSSYNEQFF.